Each of the 6 T cell receptor beta chains below was sequenced from the same sample in a study of T cell responses to AZD1222 COVID-19 vaccine. Only in-frame clones appear in the TCRdb table, and some are missing; sequencing was by immunoSEQ multiplex PCR. The sample records about 150,000 clones, over 90% being singletons. Sequenced here: peripheral blood, sampled on day 0 of AZD1222 vaccination. These receptor sequences come from an adult in good health.

The V call is TRBV4-1, the J call TRBJ2-3; 12 bases map to TRBD1. This CDR3 region has 18 residues. V was clipped by 0 bases and J by 4 bases; unmatched bases: 8. Germline lookup yields CDR1 MGHRA and CDR2 YSYEKL. The CDR3 DNA sequence: TGCGCCAGCAGCCAAGATAGGTTCGGGACAGGGGGCGCAGATACGCAGTATTTT. Residues: CASSQDRFGTGGADTQYF.

This clone was seen a single time. The V and J genes are TRBV28 and TRBJ1-2; TRBD1 agrees at 7 bases. The V and J ends lost 5 bases and 7 bases, in that order; junction bases with no gene match: 10. The CDR3 is made up of 14 amino acids. CDR1 and CDR2 from the germline V gene are MDHEN and SYDVKM. CDR3: CASSPPGQASGYTF. Here the CDR3 DNA reads TGTGCCAGCAGTCCCCCTGGACAGGCCTCTGGCTACACCTTC.

V usage is TRBV28 and J usage is TRBJ2-3; 7 bases match TRBD1. Germline values: CDR1 MDHEN, CDR2 SYDVKM. The V segment lost 6 bases and the J segment 0 bases; nucleotides outside the gene matches: 15. CDR3 length equals 18 residues. The DNA for the CDR3 is TGTGCCAGCAGCCCGCTCCGGGCGGACAGGAGGAGCACAGATACGCAGTATTTT. This encodes CASSPLRADRRSTDTQYF.

This chain joins TRBV3-1 (or the pseudogene TRBV3-2) and TRBJ1-1; the match to TRBD1 covers 9 bases. This CDR3 contains 14 residues. V trimming: 2 bases; J trimming: 4 bases; junction bases outside the gene matches: 2. Germline assignment: CDR1 LGHDT and CDR2 YNNKEL (reference sequence). The CDR3 protein is CASSQRDRATEAFF. CDR3 bases: TGTGCCAGCAGCCAACGGGACAGGGCCACTGAAGCTTTCTTT.

The genes are TRBV9 and TRBJ1-1; D is perhaps TRBD1 (6 bases). Germline CDR1 is SGDLS and CDR2 is YYNGEE. The CDR3 has 16 residues. V was trimmed by 5 bases and J by 6 bases, leaving 23 bases between them. The CDR3 region is CASSRDTGHTNAEAFF. The CDR3 region has the DNA TGTGCCAGCAGTCGAGACACGGGACACACCAACGCTGAAGCTTTCTTT.

The chain combines TRBV6-2 or TRBV6-3 with TRBJ2-3, with unresolved D. The V and J ends lost 0 bases and 2 bases respectively, with 15 bases between them. CDR1 is MNHEY and CDR2 is SVGEGT in the germline V gene. The CDR3 length is 17 residues. Written as DNA, the CDR3 is TGTGCCAGCAGTTACTCGACGGTAGACCCCCTCACAGATACGCAGTATTTT. The encoded protein is CASSYSTVDPLTDTQYF.